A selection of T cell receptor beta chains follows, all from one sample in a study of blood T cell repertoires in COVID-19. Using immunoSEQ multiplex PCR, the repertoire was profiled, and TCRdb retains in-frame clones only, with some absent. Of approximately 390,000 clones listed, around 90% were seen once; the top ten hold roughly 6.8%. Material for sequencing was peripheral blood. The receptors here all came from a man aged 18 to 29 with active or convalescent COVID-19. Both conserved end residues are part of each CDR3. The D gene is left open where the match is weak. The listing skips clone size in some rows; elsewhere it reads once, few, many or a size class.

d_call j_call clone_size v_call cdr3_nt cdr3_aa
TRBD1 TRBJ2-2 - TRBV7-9 TGTGCCAGCAGCTTAATTAAAGGACAGGGAAATTTCGCCGGGGAGCTGTTTTTT CASSLIKGQGNFAGELFF
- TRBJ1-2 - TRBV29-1 TGCAGCGTTGAAGACAGGGCTTCTAACTATGGCTACACCTTC CSVEDRASNYGYTF
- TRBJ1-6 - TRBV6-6 TGTGCCAGCAGGCAGAATAATTCACCCCTCCACTTT CASRQNNSPLHF
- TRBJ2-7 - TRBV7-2 TGTGCCAGCAGCCCTTCCGGGACTGTCTCCTACGAGCAGTACTTC CASSPSGTVSYEQYF
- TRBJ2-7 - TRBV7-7 TGTGCCAGCAGCAAACTTGAGGGGGCCTACGAGCAGTACTTC CASSKLEGAYEQYF
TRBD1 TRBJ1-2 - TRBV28 TGTGCCAGCAGACCTAGACAGGGGAGGTATGGCTACACCTTC CASRPRQGRYGYTF
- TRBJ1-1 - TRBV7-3 TGTGCCAGCAGCTTAATTGGGGCAGGGAGGACTGAAGCTTTCTTT CASSLIGAGRTEAFF
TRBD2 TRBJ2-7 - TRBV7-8 TGTGCCAGCAGCCCGGGGGAGGGCTACGAGCAGTACTTC CASSPGEGYEQYF
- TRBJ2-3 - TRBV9 TGTGCCAGCAGCTTACGGACAGACAACACAGATACGCAGTATTTT CASSLRTDNTDTQYF
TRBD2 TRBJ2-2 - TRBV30 TGTGCCTGGAGTGTACCTCCGGACATGGTAGCGGGAGGATACTACACCGGGGAGCTGTTTTTT CAWSVPPDMVAGGYYTGELFF
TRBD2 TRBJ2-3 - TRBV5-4 TGTGCCAGCAAGCCGCTAGCGGGGCACACAGATACGCAGTATTTT CASKPLAGHTDTQYF
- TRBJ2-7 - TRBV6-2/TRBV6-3 TGTGCCAGCAGTTACTCGCCTACCTACGAGCAGTACTTC CASSYSPTYEQYF
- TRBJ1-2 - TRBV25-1 TGTGCCAGCAGTCCGAGTGACATCTATGGCTACACCTTC CASSPSDIYGYTF
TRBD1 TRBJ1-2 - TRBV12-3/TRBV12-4 TGTGCCAGCAGTCAGGGACAGGGGAGGTGGTACACCTTC CASSQGQGRWYTF
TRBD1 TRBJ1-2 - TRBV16 TGTGCCAGCAGCCAATATTCGGGACAGGGGTCCTATGGCTACACCTTC CASSQYSGQGSYGYTF
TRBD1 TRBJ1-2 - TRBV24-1 TGTGCCACCTCAGGACAAAACCCGGGACAGGGTTACTATGGCTACACCTTC CATSGQNPGQGYYGYTF
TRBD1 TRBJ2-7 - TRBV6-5 TGTGCCAGCAGTTACGGGACAGCTGCCTCCTACGAGCAGTACTTC CASSYGTAASYEQYF
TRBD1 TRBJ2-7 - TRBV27 TGTGCCAGCAGTTTCGGGGGACAGGGTTCCTACGAGCAGTACTTC CASSFGGQGSYEQYF
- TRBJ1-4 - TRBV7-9 TGTGCCAGCAGCTTAGTCAGGCCCAGTGAAAAACTGTTTTTT CASSLVRPSEKLFF
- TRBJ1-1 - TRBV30 TGTGCCTGGAGTCACGCCGGGACACCGAACACTGAAGCTTTCTTT CAWSHAGTPNTEAFF
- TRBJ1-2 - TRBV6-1 TGTGCCAGCAGTGAATTAGGGGTGGTTAACTATGGCTACACCTTC CASSELGVVNYGYTF
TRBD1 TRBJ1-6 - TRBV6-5 TGTGCCAGCACTGGGACAGGGGACCGTTCACCCCTCCACTTT CASTGTGDRSPLHF
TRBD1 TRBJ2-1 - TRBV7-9 TGTGCCATCCCGACCCGAGACAGGGTAGAAAATTCCCTGTTCAATGAGCAGTTCTTC CAIPTRDRVENSLFNEQFF
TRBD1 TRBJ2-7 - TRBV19 TGTGCCAGTAGTATAAATGGACAGGAGTTCCTCTACGAGCAGTACTTC CASSINGQEFLYEQYF
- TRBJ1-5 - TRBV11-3 TGTGCCAGCAACCAACTCGGGTTGACATTCCCGGCCGGGAGTCAGCCCCAGCATTTT CASNQLGLTFPAGSQPQHF
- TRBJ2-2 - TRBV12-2 TGTGCAAGTCGCTTAGTTGTAGGGACTAGGAACACCGGGGAGCTGTTTTTT CASRLVVGTRNTGELFF
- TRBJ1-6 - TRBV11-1 TGTGCCAGCAGCTTATCAGGGGTCGCCTATAATTCACCCCTCCACTTT CASSLSGVAYNSPLHF
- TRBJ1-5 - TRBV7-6 TGTGCCAGCAGCTTAATCGGGGGAGCGAGCAATCAGCCCCAGCATTTT CASSLIGGASNQPQHF
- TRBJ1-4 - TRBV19 TGTGCCAGTAGTATGAATGGAGGACTCCGAAGTGAAAAACTGTTTTTT CASSMNGGLRSEKLFF
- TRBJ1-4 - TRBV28 TGTGCCAGCAGTTTTGGGGCAGGGGAAGAAAAACTGTTTTTT CASSFGAGEEKLFF
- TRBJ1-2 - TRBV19 TGTGCCAGTAGTATAGTCTCCACAGGGAGAGGATATGGCTACACCTTC CASSIVSTGRGYGYTF
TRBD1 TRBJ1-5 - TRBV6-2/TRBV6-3 TGTGCCAGCAGTTACCGCTGGACAGGGGCTGTGGGCAATCAGCCCCAGCATTTT CASSYRWTGAVGNQPQHF
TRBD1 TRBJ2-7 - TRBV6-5 TGTGCCAGCAGAATCGGGACAGGGGCCTACGAGCAGTACTTC CASRIGTGAYEQYF
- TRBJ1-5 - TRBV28 TGTGCCAGCAGCTACCTGGACAGCTTTTATCAGCCCCAGCATTTT CASSYLDSFYQPQHF
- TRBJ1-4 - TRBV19 TGTGCCAGTACGACTACTTCTTATGTGGCGGCTGATGAAAAACTGTTTTTT CASTTTSYVAADEKLFF
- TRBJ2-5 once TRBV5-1 TGCGCCAGCAGCTTGAACTCCCAAGAGACCCAGTACTTC CASSLNSQETQYF
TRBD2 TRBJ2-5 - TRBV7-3 TGTGCCAGCAGCCAGCTAGCGGGGGGGCAAGAGACCCAGTACTTC CASSQLAGGQETQYF
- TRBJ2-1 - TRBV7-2 TGTGCCAGCAGCTTAGCCGCGGGGCGATTCAATGAGCAGTTCTTC CASSLAAGRFNEQFF
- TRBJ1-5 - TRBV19 TGTGCAAGATTCATAAAGGCCGGGCGAGAACAGGCGAGCAATCAGCCCCAGCATTTT CARFIKAGREQASNQPQHF
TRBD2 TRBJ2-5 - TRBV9 TGTGCCAGCAGCGCCGGACTAGGGAGAAAAGAGACCCAGTACTTC CASSAGLGRKETQYF
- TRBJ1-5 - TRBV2 TGTGCCAGCACTAATAACCCAGACAGTAGCAATCAGCCCCAGCATTTT CASTNNPDSSNQPQHF
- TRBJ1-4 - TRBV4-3 TGCGCCAGCAGCCAAGACAGGGCCGGTAATGAAAAACTGTTTTTT CASSQDRAGNEKLFF
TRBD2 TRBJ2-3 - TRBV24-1 TGTGCCACCGCTGCAGCGGGGGGATGGGATACGCAGTATTTT CATAAAGGWDTQYF
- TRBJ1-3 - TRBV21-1 TGTGCCACTAAACTTAGTGACACCATATATTTT CATKLSDTIYF
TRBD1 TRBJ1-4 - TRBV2 TGTGCCAGCAGGGGCCAACAGGGGGGCGGTGAAAAACTGTTTTTT CASRGQQGGGEKLFF
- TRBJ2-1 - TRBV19 TGTGCCAGTAGTAAGCGGCTTACCTCCTACAATGAGCAGTTCTTC CASSKRLTSYNEQFF
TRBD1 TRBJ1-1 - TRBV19 TGTGCCAGTAGTCTCGGGACAGGGTTTACTGAAGCTTTCTTT CASSLGTGFTEAFF
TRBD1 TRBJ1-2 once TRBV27 TGTGCCAGCAGCCCTGGACAGGGGGCGTCTGGCTACACCTTC CASSPGQGASGYTF
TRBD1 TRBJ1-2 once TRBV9 TGTGCCAGCAGCCCCGGGGACAGCTCTAACTATGGCTACACCTTC CASSPGDSSNYGYTF
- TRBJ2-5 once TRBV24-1 TGTGCCACCAGTGCGAACAGGGTTTTGGGAGAGACCCAGTACTTC CATSANRVLGETQYF
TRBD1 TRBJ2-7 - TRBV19 TGTGCCAGTAGTATAGATTACAGGGGAGTTGATACCTACGAGCAGTACTTC CASSIDYRGVDTYEQYF
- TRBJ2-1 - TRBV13 TGTGCCAGCAGCCTACCCCCGAGCTCCTACAATGAGCAGTTCTTC CASSLPPSSYNEQFF